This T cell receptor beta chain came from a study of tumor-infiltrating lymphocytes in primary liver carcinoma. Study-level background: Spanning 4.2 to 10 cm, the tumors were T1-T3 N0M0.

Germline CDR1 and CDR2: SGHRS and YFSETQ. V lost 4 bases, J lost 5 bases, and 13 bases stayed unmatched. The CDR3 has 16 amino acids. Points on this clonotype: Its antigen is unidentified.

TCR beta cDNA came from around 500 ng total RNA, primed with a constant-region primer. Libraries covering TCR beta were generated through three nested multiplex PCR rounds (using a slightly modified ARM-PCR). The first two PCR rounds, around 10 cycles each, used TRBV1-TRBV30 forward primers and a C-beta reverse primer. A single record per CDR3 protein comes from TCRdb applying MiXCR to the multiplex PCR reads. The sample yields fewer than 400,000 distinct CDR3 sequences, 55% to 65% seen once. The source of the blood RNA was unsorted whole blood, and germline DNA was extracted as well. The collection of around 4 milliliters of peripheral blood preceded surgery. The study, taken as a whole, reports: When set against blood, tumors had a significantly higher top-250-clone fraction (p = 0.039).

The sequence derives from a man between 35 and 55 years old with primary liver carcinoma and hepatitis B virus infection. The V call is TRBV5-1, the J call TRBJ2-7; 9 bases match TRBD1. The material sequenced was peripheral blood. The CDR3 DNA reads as TGCGCCAGCAGCATGGGGGAACAGGGGGCGCGGAACGAGCAGTACTTC. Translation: CASSMGEQGARNEQYF.